What follows are 31 T cell receptor beta chains derived from one specimen sequenced in a study of liver allograft versus peripheral blood T cells. Study-wide context: Repertoires of T cell receptors in transplanted livers were compared with recipients' peripheral blood repertoires.

A single record per CDR3 protein comes from TCRdb applying MiXCR to the reads. The sample has roughly 7,500 distinct CDR3 sequences; roughly 18% are singletons. These receptors were obtained from a human patient who had a liver transplant. Part of the T cells may come from the graft donor.

This clonotype has a single count. The genes are TRBV11-2 and TRBJ2-6; D gene unclear. V lost 1 base and J 4 bases, leaving 8 bases between the germline ends. Germline lookup yields CDR1 SGHAT and CDR2 FQNNGV. The length of the CDR3 is 15 residues. CDR3 region: CASSLVIRGANVLTF. CDR3 sequence (DNA): TGTGCCAGCAGCTTAGTGATAAGGGGGGCCAACGTCCTGACTTTC. Full variable domain (missing parts from reference TRBV11-2 and TRBJ2-6): EAGVAQSPRYKIIEKRQSVAFWCNPISGHATLYWYQQILGQGPKLLIQFQNNGVVDDSQLPKDRFSAERLKGVDSTLKIQPAKLEDSAVYLCASSLVIRGANVLTFGAGSRLTVL.

There are many counts of this clonotype. The chain joins TRBV30 to TRBJ1-5; the D gene is possibly TRBD1 (5 bases). Germline CDR1 is GTSNPN and CDR2 is SVGIG (reference sequence). V was trimmed by 2 bases and J by 2 bases, leaving 19 bases between them. The CDR3 is 17 amino acids. The CDR3 is CAWSFGTSVLGNQPQHF. The CDR3 DNA reads TGTGCCTGGAGTTTTGGGACCTCTGTTTTGGGCAATCAGCCCCAGCATTTT.

The chain combines TRBV6-1 with TRBJ1-1; tentatively, D is TRBD1 (5 bases). V was shortened by 4 bases and J by 0 bases, with 15 bases between the two germline ends. This CDR3 is 16 amino acids long. Germline V gene data show CDR1 as MNHNS and CDR2 as SASEGT. CDR3 in DNA: TGTGCCAGCAGTGGAGACATACAGGTCATGAACACTGAAGCTTTCTTT. It yields the protein CASSGDIQVMNTEAFF.

The table lists this clonotype with a few counts. The CDR3 DNA reads TGTGCCAGCAGCCACCCCTCAGCCGGGGGAAACACCATATATTTT. Protein sequence: CASSHPSAGGNTIYF. The V call is TRBV7-2, the J call TRBJ1-3, with unresolved D. From germline, CDR1 is SGHTA and CDR2 FQGNSA. Between the trimmed V and J ends, which lost 5 bases and 4 bases, there was a span of 15 bases. The CDR3 extends over 15 amino acids.

This clonotype is medium-sized in the sample. The V gene is TRBV6-6, the J gene TRBJ1-2, with D uncertain. Germline lookup yields CDR1 MNHNY and CDR2 SVGAGI (reference sequence). The V and J ends lost 5 bases and 6 bases respectively, with 13 bases between them. The length of the CDR3 is 13 residues. The CDR3 bases are TGTGCCAGCAGTCCCCCCGCCTCGGATGGCTACACCTTC. Protein sequence: CASSPPASDGYTF.

This clonotype appeared a few times. The CDR3 sequence is CSTGTVNTEAFF. CDR3 sequence (DNA): TGCAGTACGGGGACAGTGAACACTGAAGCTTTCTTT. The chain uses TRBV20-1 and TRBJ1-1; the match to TRBD1 covers 7 bases. Germline V gene lookup returns CDR1 DFQATT and CDR2 SNEGSKA (reference sequence). J was trimmed by 0 bases and V by 8 bases; bases with no gene match: 3. This CDR3 comprises 12 residues.

In this sample, this clonotype turned up once. Since a much larger clone is just one base distant, this may be a read error. The V gene is TRBV6-5, the J gene TRBJ1-3; D gene unclear. This CDR3 has 16 residues. Per the germline V gene, CDR1 is MNHEY and CDR2 is SVGAGI. In DNA form, the CDR3 reads TGTGCCAGCAGAGCCTCCAACACCTACTCTGGAACCACCATATATTTT. Translation gives CASRASNTYSGTTIYF.

The chain recombines TRBV19 with TRBJ1-3, with a possible D match to TRBD1 (6 bases). Germline CDR1 reads LNHDA; CDR2 reads SQIVND (reference sequence). Trimming stripped 4 bases from V and 0 bases from J, with 13 bases between. This CDR3 contains 16 residues. The CDR3 here is CASSKDSASSGNTIYF. CDR3 DNA: TGTGCCAGTAGTAAGGACAGCGCTTCCTCTGGAAACACCATATATTTT.

Many counts were recorded for this clonotype. V is TRBV7-2 and J is TRBJ2-5; no definite D call. CDR1 and CDR2 (germline): SGHTA, FQGNSA. This CDR3 is built from 11 residues. V dropped 1 base and J dropped 7 bases, with 4 bases sitting between them. The CDR3 sequence is CASSLDGTQYF. The CDR3 DNA reads TGTGCCAGCAGCTTAGACGGGACCCAGTACTTC.

This clonotype was counted only a few times. The rearrangement links TRBV7-9 to TRBJ2-7, with a possible D match to TRBD1 (6 bases). Per the germline V gene, CDR1 is SEHNR and CDR2 is FQNEAQ (reference sequence). This CDR3 contains 15 residues. Trimming removed 2 bases from V and 2 bases from J, with 13 bases in between. CDR3 sequence (DNA): TGTGCCAGCAGCTTATCTTTAGGACAGCCCTACGAGCAGTACTTC. Translation gives CASSLSLGQPYEQYF.

The chain recombines TRBV20-1 with TRBJ1-6; 9 nucleotides agree with TRBD1. Germline V gives CDR1 DFQATT, CDR2 SNEGSKA (reference sequence). The CDR3 loop spans 15 amino acids. The V segment lost 3 bases and the J segment 10 bases; nucleotides outside the gene matches: 10. As DNA, the CDR3 is TGCAGTGCTAGGACCCCGGGACAGGGCGGCTCACCCCTCCACTTT. It is translated as CSARTPGQGGSPLHF.

The V gene is TRBV12-3 or TRBV12-4, the J gene TRBJ1-2; D remains unclear. Between the trimmed V and J ends, which lost 3 bases and 8 bases, there was a span of 19 bases. CDR3 size: 15 residues. DNA for the CDR3: TGTGCCAGCAGTTTCCCCTTTGCGGGCTCCGGGGGCTACACCTTC. It specifies CASSFPFAGSGGYTF.

This clonotype occurred many times. The chain recombines TRBV6-5 with TRBJ2-7; TRBD1 is a possible D gene (6 bases). CDR3 length equals 13 residues. V shed 5 bases and J shed 3 bases, with 11 bases lying between them. Germline V CDR1 and CDR2: MNHEY, SVGAGI. The CDR3 protein is CASSRTQGYEQYF. The CDR3 DNA follows: TGTGCCAGCAGTCGCACACAGGGCTACGAGCAGTACTTC.

The chain uses TRBV28 and TRBJ1-1; no clear D. Trimming removed 1 base from V and 8 bases from J, with 8 bases in between. Germline CDR1 is MDHEN and CDR2 is SYDVKM. CDR3 length: 12 residues. This CDR3 is CASSLSVREAFF. The CDR3 DNA is TGTGCCAGCAGTTTATCGGTCAGAGAAGCTTTCTTT.

The V gene is TRBV6-5, the J gene TRBJ1-2, with 9 positions matching TRBD1. V gave up 6 bases and J gave up 1 base; unmatched junction bases: 9. Germline CDR1 and CDR2: MNHEY and SVGAGI. The CDR3 length is 16 residues. As DNA, the CDR3 is TGTGCCAGCAGCCTTGGGGGACAGGGACATAACTATGGCTACACCTTC. It yields the protein CASSLGGQGHNYGYTF.

This clonotype is classed as medium-sized (0.01 to 0.1%). This sequence joins TRBV6-5 and TRBJ2-1, with 7 bases identical to TRBD2. J lost 6 bases, V lost 5 bases, and 13 bases had no gene match. CDR1 is MNHEY, CDR2 SVGAGI, per germline. The length of the CDR3 is 16 residues. The CDR3 loop is CASSSRGVYNGNEQFF. CDR3 DNA sequence: TGTGCCAGCAGTAGCCGGGGGGTATACAATGGCAATGAGCAGTTCTTC.

The V and J genes are TRBV29-1 and TRBJ2-1; a possible D gene is TRBD2 (6 bases). Trimming left V 0 bases short and J 14 bases short, with 14 bases between. There are 12 residues in the CDR3. The V gene's germline CDR1 is SQVTM and CDR2 ANQGSEA. The CDR3 nucleotides read TGCAGCGTTGAAGATCGGAGGGAGTGGGAGTTCTTC. This translates into CSVEDRREWEFF.

By sample share, this clonotype is medium-sized (0.01 to 0.1%). The chain recombines TRBV6-5 with TRBJ1-4; TRBD1 might be the D (5 bases). This CDR3 spans 15 amino acids. Germline V gene data show CDR1 as MNHEY and CDR2 as SVGAGI. V gave up 5 bases and J gave up 2 bases, with 12 bases separating them. CDR3 nucleotides: TGTGCCAGCAGTCCCAGGGCACAGACTAATGAAAAACTGTTTTTT. Its translation is CASSPRAQTNEKLFF.

This clonotype is deemed medium-sized (0.01 to 0.1%). The chain joins TRBV6-5 to TRBJ1-5; no clear D. With 0 bases removed from V and 0 bases from J, the gap between germline ends came to 3 bases. CDR1 is MNHEY and CDR2 is SVGAGI in the germline V gene. The CDR3 contains 14 residues. Here the CDR3 reads CASSYSSSNQPQHF. The CDR3 DNA is TGTGCCAGCAGTTACTCGAGTAGCAATCAGCCCCAGCATTTT.

This clonotype is labeled medium-sized. This chain connects TRBV7-9 to TRBJ1-1, with D unclear. CDR3 size: 12 residues. Germline values: CDR1 SEHNR, CDR2 FQNEAQ (reference sequence). V lost 4 bases and J 4 bases, leaving 7 bases between the germline ends. Written as DNA, the CDR3 is TGTGCCAGCAGCTCCGGCGCCACTGAAGCTTTCTTT. This translates into CASSSGATEAFF.

This clonotype showed up just a few times. The chain has TRBV12-3 or TRBV12-4 and TRBJ1-1, with D unclear. The CDR3 runs to 14 residues. The germline V and J ends were trimmed by 2 bases and 1 base, with 8 bases remaining between them. The CDR3 reads CASSLRHQNTEAFF. CDR3 nucleotide sequence: TGTGCCAGCAGTTTAAGGCACCAGAACACTGAAGCTTTCTTT.

This chain uses TRBV11-1 with TRBJ1-3; D gene uncertain. Trimming took 1 base from V and 0 from J, leaving 7 bases between them. The germline V gene has CDR1 SGHAT and CDR2 FQDESV (reference sequence). CDR3 length: 15 amino acids. The CDR3 region has the DNA TGTGCCAGCAGCTTAGGGCGAATCTCTGGAAACACCATATATTTT. Encoded protein: CASSLGRISGNTIYF.

The gene calls are TRBV6-1 and TRBJ1-2, with TRBD1 matching 9 bases. This CDR3 is 13 amino acids long. Germline V gives CDR1 MNHNS, CDR2 SASEGT. The V and J ends lost 5 bases and 9 bases, in that order; junction bases with no gene match: 7. The CDR3 loop reads CASSYRGQGSYTF. CDR3 nucleotides: TGTGCCAGCAGTTACAGGGGACAGGGCAGCTACACCTTC.

In this sample, this clonotype is medium-sized. The chain links TRBV29-1 to TRBJ2-7; either TRBD1 or TRBD2 may supply D (5 bases each). Per germline, CDR1 SQVTM and CDR2 ANQGSEA. This CDR3 spans 12 amino acids. The V and J ends lost 8 bases and 3 bases respectively, with 14 bases between them. CDR3 in amino acids: CSPPGANYEQYF. CDR3 nucleotides: TGCAGCCCCCCCGGGGCTAACTACGAGCAGTACTTC.

In regard to this clonotype: A much larger clone sits a single nucleotide away, making a read error possible. The chain links TRBV7-2 to TRBJ1-1; D uncertain. The CDR3 extends over 13 amino acids. Trimming cost V 3 bases and J 1 base, with 6 bases left between them. The germline V gene has CDR1 SGHTA and CDR2 FQGNSA. The DNA of the CDR3 is TGTGCCAGCAGCTTCCAGGCGAACACTGAAGCTTTCTTT. It specifies CASSFQANTEAFF.

Comment on this clonotype: This sequence may be a read error, since a much larger clone differs from it by one base. The chain links TRBV7-3 to TRBJ2-1, with 12 bases matching TRBD1. Germline values: CDR1 SGHTA, CDR2 FQGTGA. This CDR3 is built from 13 residues. With V trimmed by 4 bases and J by 14 bases, 6 bases remained unmatched. For the CDR3, the DNA is TGTGCCAGCAGCTACGGGACAGGGGGCGAGAAGTTCTTC. It translates to CASSYGTGGEKFF.

This chain uses TRBV7-2 with TRBJ2-2; D is possibly TRBD1 (5 bases). Trimming removed 4 bases from V and 4 bases from J, with 19 bases in between. The germline CDR1 and CDR2 sequences are SGHTA and FQGNSA. The CDR3 spans 17 residues. This CDR3 is CASSSPRVQGVTGELFF. CDR3 DNA: TGTGCCAGCAGCTCCCCTCGAGTGCAGGGTGTCACCGGGGAGCTGTTTTTT. The full variable domain, completed using reference TRBV7-2 and TRBJ2-2, is GAGVSQSPSNKVTEKGKDVELRCDPISGHTALYWYRQSLGQGLEFLIYFQGNSAPDKSGLPSDRFSAERTGGSVSTLTIQRTQQEDSAVYLCASSSPRVQGVTGELFFGEGSRLTVL.

By sample share, this clonotype is medium-sized. DNA of the CDR3: TGTGCCAGCAGTGAAGTGTCCCAATACAATGAGCAGTTCTTC. The encoded protein is CASSEVSQYNEQFF. The chain links TRBV6-1 to TRBJ2-1; D remains unclear. V lost 1 base, J lost 4 bases, and 8 bases lay in between. The CDR3 spans 14 residues. Germline V gives CDR1 MNHNS, CDR2 SASEGT.

The J gene is TRBJ2-3, the V gene TRBV19; 8 bases are shared with TRBD2. Losses at the gene ends were 1 base for V and 7 bases for J; bases not matched to a gene: 7. Germline V CDR1 and CDR2: LNHDA, SQIVND (reference sequence). This CDR3 region has 15 residues. The CDR3 DNA reads as TGTGCCAGTAGTATAGCCCGGGGGGGCGTATATACGCAGTATTTT. Protein sequence: CASSIARGGVYTQYF.

The table lists this clonotype with many counts. The chain joins TRBV28 to TRBJ1-3, with TRBD1 matching 7 bases. Germline loops: CDR1 MDHEN, CDR2 SYDVKM. The ends lost 1 base at V and 4 bases at J; junction bases unmatched: 4. This CDR3 contains 15 residues. Here the CDR3 reads CASSLYVTGGNTIYF. In DNA, the CDR3 is TGTGCCAGCAGTTTATACGTGACAGGGGGAAACACCATATATTTT. The entire variable domain, with the rest obtained from reference TRBV28 and TRBJ1-3, is as follows: DVKVTQSSRYLVKRTGEKVFLECVQDMDHENMFWYRQDPGLGLRLIYFSYDVKMKEKGDIPEGYSVSREKKERFSLILESASTNQTSMYLCASSLYVTGGNTIYFGEGSWLTVV.

As to this clonotype: This could be a read error, since a much larger clone is one nucleotide away. Since the CDR3 does not end with the conserved phenylalanine or tryptophan, this likely comes from a read error. CDR3 protein: CAWSVRGGYETQYL. In DNA, the CDR3 is TGTGCCTGGAGTGTACGGGGGGGGTACGAGACCCAGTACTTA. The chain uses TRBV30 and TRBJ2-5; the match to TRBD2 covers 8 bases. The CDR3 covers 14 residues. J lost 5 bases, V lost 0 bases, and 5 bases had no gene match. Germline-derived CDR1 and CDR2 are GTSNPN and SVGIG (reference sequence).